This TCR beta chain emerged from a study of cytomegalovirus exposure and HLA in healthy donors. Whole-study findings and limits: In vitro assays verified that three CMV-associated chains recognized CMV antigens specifically. The study recorded fewer than 200 TCR beta chains that were cytomegalovirus-associated. Many donors shared some public TCRs, even though most TCR sequences were rare.

Generated by immunoSEQ multiplex PCR, the TCRdb table keeps only in-frame clones and is missing some. Here the sample spans about 220,000 clones, roughly 84% being singletons. The germline V gene encodes CDR1 SSHAT and CDR2 FNYEAQ (reference sequence). CDR3 length equals 13 residues. The sample holds a few counts of this clone. Antigen unknown. One end of the junction does not line up with germline, which may come from a read error. The clonotype comes from a woman aged 25 to 39 in good health and CMV-seropositive. Specimen: PBMCs. The V call is TRBV7-7, the J call TRBJ2-5; no definite D call. This chain's CDR3 is CASSFGRRETQYF. CDR3 DNA: TGTGCTAGCAGCTTTGGCCGTCGGGAGACCCAGTACTTC. Together with reference TRBV7-7 and TRBJ2-5, the CDR3 gives the full variable domain: GAGVSQSPRYKVTKRGQDVTLRCDPISSHATLYWYQQALGQGPEFLTYFNYEAQPDKSGLPSDRFSAERPEGSISTLTIQRTEQRDSAMYRCASSFGRRETQYFGPGTRLLVL.